The 5 T cell receptor beta chains presented below share a single source sample, sequenced in a study of post-analysis software for immune sequencing data. Findings and caveats of the study: About 5 TRBV segments occurring more often in patients than controls included TRBV5-6, TRBV5-1 and TRBV20-1.

Built from TCR beta cDNA, the libraries had unique molecular identifiers in them. TCRdb analysed the PCR reads with MiXCR anew, one entry per CDR3 protein. In the table there are approximately 350,000 distinct CDR3 sequences, roughly 38% of which are singletons. No antigen is known for these receptors. Sequences were obtained from blood. These receptors all come from a girl aged 10-17 years with multiple sclerosis.

This chain links TRBV5-5 with TRBJ2-1, with D perhaps assigned TRBD1 or TRBD2 (5 bases each). The J call may not be correct, given that the DNA end is closer to TRBJ2-7. This CDR3 comprises 15 residues. Germline CDR1 and CDR2: SGHKS and YYEKEE (reference sequence). Here the CDR3 DNA reads TGTGCCAGCAGCATCTCCGGGACGTCGGGCTACGAGCAGTACTTC. Its protein product is CASSISGTSGYEQYF.

The chain recombines TRBV19 with TRBJ1-6, with a weak D call TRBD1 (5 bases). Germline-derived CDR1 and CDR2 are LNHDA and SQIVND (reference sequence). Trimming pared 7 bases from V and 7 bases from J, leaving 14 bases between. The CDR3 contains 14 residues. The CDR3 is CASTGGDVNSPLHF. CDR3 in DNA: TGTGCCAGTACGGGAGGGGACGTGAATTCACCCCTCCACTTT.

This clonotype was counted a few times. The chain carries TRBV10-3 and TRBJ2-1; 9 nucleotides line up with TRBD1. CDR3 length equals 16 residues. Germline V gives CDR1 ENHRY, CDR2 SYGVKD. Trimming cost V 2 bases and J 5 bases; bases outside gene matches: 7. In DNA, the CDR3 is TGTGCCATCAGTGAGACAGGGGGCGGTCTTGACAATGAGCAGTTCTTC. Translation: CAISETGGGLDNEQFF.

This clonotype was observed a few times. The chain combines TRBV20-1 with TRBJ2-5; 9 bases line up with TRBD1. From germline, CDR1 is DFQATT and CDR2 SNEGSKA (reference sequence). With V trimmed by 4 bases and J by 5 bases, 11 bases remained unmatched. This CDR3 has 15 amino acids. The CDR3 DNA follows: TGCAGTGCTATCCCGGGACAGGGCTTGTACGAGACCCAGTACTTC. Protein product: CSAIPGQGLYETQYF.

This clonotype was counted only a few times. The chain combines TRBV7-9 with TRBJ1-2; a possible D gene is TRBD1 (5 bases). The CDR3 contains 14 residues. CDR1 and CDR2 (germline): SEHNR, FQNEAQ (reference sequence). V was shortened by 4 bases and J by 8 bases, with 17 bases between the two germline ends. The CDR3 protein is CASSSPFQGVGYTF. CDR3 bases: TGTGCCAGCAGCTCCCCTTTTCAGGGAGTCGGCTACACCTTC.